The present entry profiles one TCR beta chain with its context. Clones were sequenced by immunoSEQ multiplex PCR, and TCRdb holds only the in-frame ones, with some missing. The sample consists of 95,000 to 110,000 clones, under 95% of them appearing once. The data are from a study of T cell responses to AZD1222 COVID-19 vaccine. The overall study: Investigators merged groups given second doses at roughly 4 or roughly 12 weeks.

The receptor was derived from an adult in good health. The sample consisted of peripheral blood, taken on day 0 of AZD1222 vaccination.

The CDR3 protein is CASSIGGSGLYGYTF. The CDR3 DNA sequence: TGTGCCAGTAGTATAGGGGGTTCAGGGCTCTATGGCTACACCTTC. The chain links TRBV19 to TRBJ1-2; tentative D call: TRBD1 (5 bases). This CDR3 spans 15 amino acids. Germline loops: CDR1 LNHDA, CDR2 SQIVND (reference sequence). Between the trimmed V and J ends, which lost 1 base and 4 bases, there was a span of 13 bases.